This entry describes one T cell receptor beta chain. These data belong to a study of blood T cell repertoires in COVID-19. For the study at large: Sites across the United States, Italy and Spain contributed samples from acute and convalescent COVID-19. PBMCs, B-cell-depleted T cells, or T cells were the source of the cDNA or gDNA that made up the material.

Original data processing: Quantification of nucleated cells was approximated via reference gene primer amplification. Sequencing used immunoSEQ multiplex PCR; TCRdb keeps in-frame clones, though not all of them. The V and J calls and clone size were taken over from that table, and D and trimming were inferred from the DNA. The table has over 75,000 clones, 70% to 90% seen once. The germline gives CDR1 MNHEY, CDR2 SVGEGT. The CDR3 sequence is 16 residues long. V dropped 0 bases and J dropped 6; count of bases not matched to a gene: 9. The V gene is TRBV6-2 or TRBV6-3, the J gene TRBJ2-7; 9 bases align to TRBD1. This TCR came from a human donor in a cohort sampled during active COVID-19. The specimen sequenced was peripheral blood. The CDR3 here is CASSYSGQGVAGEQYF. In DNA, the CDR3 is TGTGCCAGCAGTTACTCGGGACAGGGAGTTGCCGGCGAGCAGTACTTC.